This T cell receptor beta chain was sequenced in a study of cytomegalovirus exposure and HLA in healthy donors (dated by TCRdb to about 2017). For the study in its entirety: An earlier analysis of several hundred of the donors reported 276 Gb of sequence data and 117 million unique TCR beta sequences obtained from roughly 180 million T cells. An early release covering about 600 HLA-typed donors comprised approximately 290 gigabases of sequencing data and tens of millions of unique TCR sequences. Among the roughly 390 genotyped donors, more than 70% belonged to the genetic ancestry cluster associated with self-reported Caucasian donors. The aim of the study was to test whether cataloging public T cell receptors could identify signatures of past pathogen exposure. Using immunosequencing, the study profiled T cell repertoires from fewer than 850 subjects and related those repertoires to cytomegalovirus serostatus. In addition to the first cohort of hundreds of subjects, a separate validation cohort of 120 different subjects was used. To predict cytomegalovirus infection status, the study combined high-throughput TCR immunosequencing, statistical association of individual TCRs with disease status, and machine learning. A later analysis re-examined previously published TCR beta repertoires from roughly 650 donors and added high-resolution HLA genotyping to investigate patterns of TCR occurrence. Rather than using new phenotypic data, the later analysis identified candidate immune exposures from TCR beta sequences and from how often those sequences occurred across donors. To decide whether each TCR beta V gene segment behaved as functional or pseudogenic, an earlier analysis of 587 of the donors relied on high-throughput TCR beta sequencing. Donor age, sex, ethnicity and CMV serostatus were compiled together with the repertoire data. A later genetic analysis took genome-wide SNP genotypes for about 55% of the roughly 670 donors and used that subset as a discovery cohort. All discovery cohort repertoires had been generated on a single sequencing platform. Both class I and class II loci were covered by HLA typing, at four-digit resolution. Typing coverage differed by locus: A, B, C, DRB1 and DQB1 were typed in about 629-640 donors, DQA1 in roughly 500, DPA1 in around 580, and DPB1 in 400 to 480. About five DR-DQ haplotypes were handled as single units for association and clustering, since linkage in the cohort was strong. Among some 410 genotyped donors of the cohort, an average of approximately 200,000 unique TCR beta nucleotide sequences was sequenced per donor, of which about 19% were non-productive.

CDR3 length: 15 amino acids, cysteine to phenylalanine. The CDR3 DNA has 45 bases and is translated from base 1. Per the germline V gene (reference sequence), SEHNR is the CDR1 and FQNEAQ is the CDR2. In total, 600 or so healthy bone marrow donors made up the cohort. At the time of sampling, every cohort member was nominally healthy, though immune exposures that went unrecorded were likely present. The donor was CMV seropositive and was included in the group of 250 to 300 seropositive cohort members. A peripheral blood sample was collected from each donor, and TCR beta sequencing was performed on peripheral blood mononuclear cells. The Qiagen DNeasy Blood Extraction Kit was used to extract genomic DNA from the blood cell samples. Libraries were made using the immunoSEQ multiplex PCR assay. For the multiplex PCR, a mixture combining 60 forward primers for TCR Vbeta segments and 13 reverse primers for TCR Jbeta segments was used. The CDR3 region of rearranged TCR beta genes was amplified from genomic DNA with a multiplex PCR assay. On the Illumina HiSeq System, the amplified TCR beta libraries were sequenced as 87-base-pair reads. The original pipeline was this. A later analysis tallied 75 million to 95 million unique TCR beta chains across the 666 repertoires, and approximately 9.9 million of those chains were shared by two or more donors. Raw reads were error-corrected and collapsed into unique sequences with a nearest-neighbor algorithm that merged closely related sequences to remove PCR and sequencing errors. Alignment of CDR3 sequences to IMGT reference sequences was used to assign V, D and J gene segments. For a sequence to be retained, a match of at least six nucleotides was required to both a V gene segment and a J gene segment. Rearrangements were called productive when the CDR3 lacked stop codons and stayed in frame with V and J; all others were non-productive. Following IMGT convention, CDR3 was defined as the stretch from the second conserved V-encoded cysteine up to the conserved J-encoded phenylalanine. In an earlier analysis of 550 to 650 of the donors, sequences lacking an unambiguous match to a single V gene segment were excluded. An earlier analysis of a few hundred of the donors classified V segments as functional when productive rearrangements were above 56.7% and as segregating when the standard deviation between donors was above 5%. A statistical classification framework was built to diagnose cytomegalovirus status from the catalog of TCR beta chain sequences. V and J gene assignment, in a later analysis, came from comparing TCR nucleotide sequences with IMGT/GENE-DB human TR gene sequences. A later analysis assigned CDR3 sequences and most-parsimonious VDJ recombination scenarios with the TCRdist pipeline. In a later analysis, each TCR beta chain was defined by its CDR3 amino acid sequence together with its V-gene family, and reads lacking a unique V-gene family were excluded. To address suspected cross-contamination and a sequencing artifact, a later analysis removed a few hundred highly shared, low-generation-probability nucleotide sequences. In a later analysis, a clonal expansion index for each public chain was calculated from normalized within-repertoire ranks of inferred template counts. In a later analysis, generation probabilities were computed with a VDJ recombination model fitted to out-of-frame rearrangements, and the resulting probabilities were checked against IGoR. In a later analysis, hypergeometric tests were used to score TCR-TCR, TCR-HLA and TCR-CMV co-occurrence, with a repertoire-size bias correction applied to TCR pairs. To estimate false discovery rates, a later analysis permuted the HLA or CMV assignments 20 times. In a later analysis, co-occurring TCRs were grouped with DBSCAN, and TCRdist sequence similarity was added when clustering was performed within HLA-allele-positive subsets. Repertoires with fewer than 30,000 or more than 120,000 public chains, plus five repertoires with anomalous nucleotide sharing, were excluded from co-occurrence clustering. TCRdb took over this immuneACCESS table, retaining in-frame rearrangements with V and J assigned. Such tables are incomplete; in checked studies, under half of the missing clones stem from an unresolved V gene, and the remainder is unexplained. The V and J calls and clone size come from that table; D and trimming were worked out from the DNA. For this sample the table gives around 150,000 clones, of which roughly 87% were detected only once. Of the sample, roughly 4.5% is held by the ten largest clones.

Here is what the overall study found, with its caveats: A later analysis found that most CMV-associated TCR beta chains appeared HLA-restricted, with HLA associations seemingly driven largely by CMV exposure. Linkage disequilibrium might explain the correlated functional status among segregating V segments, but an unknown experimental factor could not be excluded. While some public TCRs were present in many individuals, most TCR sequences turned up only very rarely across donors. According to a later genetic analysis, donors in an Asian-associated ancestry cluster had fewer N-insertions in productive TCRs than the approximately 630-donor mean. The only immune exposure information available for the cohort was CMV serostatus. This cohort had only TCR beta chains sequenced, and the lack of alpha or paired-chain data limited which features could be detected. In a later analysis, HLA-associated TCR beta chains were found to be more clonally expanded and to have lower generation probabilities than equally common non-associated chains. In an earlier analysis of 587 of the donors, most TCR beta V segments were observed in productive rearrangements about 87% or about 30% of the time, broadly matching IMGT annotations. A later analysis reported that several top co-occurrence clusters appeared linked to parvovirus B19, influenza, CMV and Epstein-Barr virus. In the study, 150 to 200 TCR beta chains were listed as associated with cytomegalovirus. Because the 87-base-pair reads could not distinguish some IMGT-functional V segments, including TRBV6-2 and TRBV6-3, those segments were excluded. The classifier was reported to diagnose cytomegalovirus status with high specificity and sensitivity in both the original and validation cohorts. Sequencing depth was assumed to be roughly uniform across donors in the presence/absence analyses, though that assumption may not hold. An association between a missense DCLRE1C variant and V-gene and J-gene trimming of TCR beta chains was found in a later genetic analysis and replicated in an independent cohort. When HLA alleles, especially DR and DQ, strongly co-occurred, attributing TCR associations to individual alleles was difficult. Because counts were too low, approximately 15 rarely observed V segments, including chromosome 9 orphons, were excluded from the earlier analysis of under 650 of the donors. A further reported finding was that TCR beta sequences accurately predicted the HLA-A and HLA-B alleles for most subjects in the first cohort. A group of highly shared sequence variants was considered likely to be a technical artifact of the sequencing pipeline. A later analysis associated 15,000 or so TCR beta sequences with specific HLA alleles at a false discovery rate of 0.05. A later analysis found that TCR association rates varied across HLA loci, with DRB1 alleles showing the most associated TCRs and HLA-C alleles the fewest. Because HLA typing was unavailable for some donors at each locus, only the typed subset was used in association tests. According to the authors, the approach could potentially be generalized to other disease states and immunological phenotypes. A few of the identified cytomegalovirus-associated TCR beta chains were confirmed in vitro to be specific for cytomegalovirus antigens.

On this clone: Its antigen remains unidentified. A read error may account for a junction end that differs from germline.

The chain is made from TRBV7-9 and TRBJ2-5; 7 nucleotides in the junction match TRBD1. The receptor was isolated from a man aged 45-60 years in good health and CMV-seropositive. Sequenced material: PBMCs. The bases read TGTTCCAGCAGCTTAGCGTACTACAGGGGAGAGACCCAGTACTTC. Its protein is CSSSLAYYRGETQYF.